This T cell receptor beta chain was sequenced for a study of T-cell memory formation after mild COVID-19. About the research overall: Largely donor-specific TCR clusters were found. Overall study findings and caveats: Cross-reactive memory appears to have joined, as suggested by some responding clones showing up in pre-infection memory. CD4+ contracting clones were mainly CM and EM; CD8+ ones, EMRA.

As regards this clonotype: Its antigen remains unknown.

V shed 4 bases and J shed 3 bases, with 15 bases lying between them. This CDR3 comprises 15 residues. TCR alpha and TCR beta cDNA libraries carrying sample barcodes and UMIs were produced by 5'RACE using constant-segment primers. Using its own MiXCR run on the 5' RACE reads, TCRdb lists one record per CDR3 protein. Among almost 550,000 distinct CDR3 sequences listed, around 21% were seen once. The chain recombines TRBV12-3 or TRBV12-4 with TRBJ1-1; tentative D call: TRBD1 (6 bases). Sequenced: PBMCs or a T cell subset sorted from them (not recorded which). The receptor comes from an adult woman who had mild COVID-19 (a few samples of this study predate the infection). Cell type and time point are not known. The CDR3 here is CASSSTGTTDTEAFF. CDR3 bases: TGTGCCAGCAGTTCCACCGGGACAACGGACACTGAAGCTTTCTTT.